This T cell receptor beta chain is from a study of blood T cells in healthy people across ages. Study results and limitations: Estimates drawn from one million T cells were deemed to understate diversity. Long-lived donors had more naive CD4+ cells and higher diversity than aged donors.

The use of a sample-barcoded 5' primer and a J-beta primer mix characterized a second PCR of about 6 to 12 cycles. TCRdb passed the 5' RACE reads through MiXCR, listing each CDR3 protein once. The data show hundreds of thousands of distinct CDR3 sequences, around 21% seen once. RNA extraction gave at least 5.5 micrograms of total RNA per sample. Remarks on this clonotype: Its target is unknown.

The J segment lost 7 bases and the V segment lost 0 bases, leaving 6 bases of the junction unmatched. CDR1 and CDR2 (germline): LGHDT, YNNKEL (reference sequence). The CDR3 spans 16 residues. The TCR sequence derives from a man between 65 and 85 years old in good health. Input material: blood. This rearrangement joins TRBV3-1 to TRBJ2-2, with 9 bases fitting TRBD1. The CDR3, as DNA: TGTGCCAGCAGCCAAGACCGGGGGACAGGGAACGGGGAGCTGTTTTTT. It codes for CASSQDRGTGNGELFF.